Shown below are 2 T cell receptor beta chains from a single sample sequenced in a study of Graves' ophthalmopathy and Graves' hyperthyroidism. Amplification from RNA transcripts yielded the TCR beta CDR3 regions. HTBI primers primed a first-round RT-PCR, and a second-round multiplex PCR followed. TCRdb re-called the multiplex PCR reads with MiXCR, one entry per CDR3 protein. The table has around 1.1 million distinct CDR3 sequences, 35% to 40% seen once; the top ten hold more than 9.5%. Material: peripheral blood or thyroid tissue (not recorded which). These receptors were collected from an adult man with Graves' hyperthyroidism.

In this sample, this clonotype turned up many times. The chain recombines TRBV5-1 with TRBJ2-2; D possibly matches TRBD1 or TRBD2 (6 bases each). Germline values: CDR1 SGHRS, CDR2 YFSETQ. V was trimmed by 5 bases and J by 4 bases, leaving 12 bases between them. The length of the CDR3 is 14 residues. The CDR3 loop is CASRGGLRTGELFF. CDR3 nucleotides: TGCGCCAGCAGAGGGGGACTCCGCACCGGGGAGCTGTTTTTT.

This clonotype has only a few counts. This chain uses TRBV29-1 with TRBJ2-5; D ambiguous. Germline loops: CDR1 SQVTM, CDR2 ANQGSEA. The germline V and J ends were trimmed by 2 bases and 2 bases, with 6 bases remaining between them. The CDR3 runs 12 residues. Here the CDR3 DNA reads TGCAGCGTTGAAAGAGTACAAGAGACCCAGTACTTC. Amino acids: CSVERVQETQYF.